The 21 T cell receptor beta chains below all came from one sample that was sequenced in a study of T cells after yellow fever vaccination. TCRdb used MiXCR to reprocess the 5' RACE reads, holding one entry per CDR3 protein. The sample contains approximately 450,000 distinct CDR3 sequences, about 17% of which appear only once. Sequencing was performed on PBMCs, taken before the yellow fever booster vaccination. The receptor set was obtained from a young man who received the YFV17D yellow fever vaccine.

This clonotype was detected many times. CDR3: CASSLEDGLNEQFF. The CDR3 DNA reads TGTGCCAGCAGCTTGGAGGACGGGCTGAATGAGCAGTTCTTC. The gene calls are TRBV7-9 and TRBJ2-1; D might be TRBD2 (5 bases). With 3 bases removed from V and 7 bases from J, the gap between germline ends came to 13 bases. The CDR3 is 14 amino acids. Per the germline V gene, CDR1 is SEHNR and CDR2 is FQNEAQ (reference sequence).

This clonotype occurred a few times. This chain joins TRBV28 and TRBJ1-5, with D possibly TRBD1 on 5 matching bases. The V end lost 5 bases, the J end lost 2 bases, and 13 bases lay between the germline ends. From germline, CDR1 is MDHEN and CDR2 SYDVKM. The CDR3 sequence is 15 residues long. Here the CDR3 reads CASSLLGERNQPQHF. The CDR3 region has the DNA TGTGCCAGCAGTCTTCTAGGGGAACGCAATCAGCCCCAGCATTTT.

This clonotype was observed a few times. This chain uses TRBV7-3 with TRBJ2-3, with TRBD2 matching 14 bases. CDR3 length: 16 amino acids. V dropped 4 bases and J dropped 5; count of bases not matched to a gene: 5. CDR1 is SGHTA and CDR2 is FQGTGA in the germline V gene. The chain's CDR3 is CASSSGLAGAGDTQYF. DNA for the CDR3: TGTGCCAGCAGCTCGGGACTAGCGGGGGCGGGAGATACGCAGTATTTT. Complete variable domain (other parts from reference TRBV7-3 and TRBJ2-3): GAGVSQTPSNKVTEKGKYVELRCDPISGHTALYWYRQSLGQGPEFLIYFQGTGAADDSGLPNDRFFAVRPEGSVSTLKIQRTERGDSAVYLCASSSGLAGAGDTQYFGPGTRLTVL.

The chain joins TRBV5-1 to TRBJ2-3; the match to TRBD2 covers 10 bases. Trimming took 0 bases from V and 6 from J; bases not matched to a gene: 10. The CDR3 contains 17 residues. In germline, CDR1 is SGHRS, CDR2 YFSETQ. CDR3 region: CASSLDLAGATQDTQYF. CDR3 sequence (DNA): TGCGCCAGCAGCTTGGATCTAGCGGGGGCCACTCAGGATACGCAGTATTTT.

This clonotype was counted only a few times. This chain uses TRBV15 with TRBJ1-2; no definite D call. Trimming removed 3 bases at V and 6 bases at J, with 17 bases between. There are 15 residues in the CDR3. Per the germline V gene, CDR1 is LNHNV and CDR2 is YYDKDF (reference sequence). The CDR3 here is CATSRDRPSSNGYTF. The CDR3 region has the DNA TGTGCCACCAGCAGGGACCGACCTTCTTCTAATGGCTACACCTTC.

This clonotype occurred a few times. The chain links TRBV4-3 to TRBJ2-1; 8 nucleotides match TRBD2. There are 16 residues in the CDR3. V lost 3 bases to trimming and J lost 5 bases; unmatched junction nucleotides: 9. Germline V lookup: CDR1 LGHNA, CDR2 YSLEER. The CDR3 DNA is TGCGCCAGCAGCCACCACACACTAGCGGATAACAATGAGCAGTTCTTC. Translated, it gives CASSHHTLADNNEQFF.

This clonotype occurred a few times. The rearrangement links TRBV2 to TRBJ1-6; the D is unclear. V was trimmed by 0 bases and J by 14 bases, leaving 14 bases between them. Germline V gives CDR1 SNHLY, CDR2 FYNNEI. The CDR3 is made up of 14 amino acids. In DNA, the CDR3 is TGTGCCAGCAGTGAAGCGCGGAGCTTGGTATCCCTCCACTTT. This translates into CASSEARSLVSLHF.

The chain recombines TRBV29-1 with TRBJ1-1; no reliable D call. Germline V gene data show CDR1 as SQVTM and CDR2 as ANQGSEA. Trimming shortened V by 7 bases and J by 0 bases, and 9 bases separated the two germline ends. The CDR3 length is 12 residues. CDR3 amino acids: CSGLDMNTEAFF. The CDR3 DNA follows: TGCAGCGGGCTCGATATGAACACTGAAGCTTTCTTT. The full variable domain, with the rest looked up from reference TRBV29-1 and TRBJ1-1, is SAVISQKPSRDICQRGTSLTIQCQVDSQVTMMFWYRQQPGQSLTLIATANQGSEATYESGFVIDKFPISRPNLTFSTLTVSNMSPEDSSIYLCSGLDMNTEAFFGQGTRLTVV.

This clonotype came up a few times. The chain has TRBV4-2 and TRBJ1-2, with D unclear. Germline V gene sequence: CDR1 LGHNA, CDR2 YNFKEQ. Trimming stripped 4 bases from V and 3 bases from J, with 15 bases between. CDR3 length equals 15 residues. CDR3 coding DNA: TGTGCCAGCAGCCTCGCTCTTGGGGATGACTATGGCTACACCTTC. As protein: CASSLALGDDYGYTF.

This clonotype appeared a few times. The rearrangement links TRBV5-6 to TRBJ1-1; 8 nucleotides match TRBD1. Germline V lookup: CDR1 SGHDT, CDR2 YYEEEE. CDR3 size: 15 residues. J lost 0 bases, V lost 7 bases, and 8 bases had no gene match. The CDR3 sequence: CASGFRTGLNTEAFF. Written as DNA, the CDR3 is TGTGCCAGCGGGTTTCGGACAGGGCTGAACACTGAAGCTTTCTTT. The variable domain in full, completed from reference TRBV5-6 and TRBJ1-1, reads DAGVTQSPTHLIKTRGQQVTLRCSPKSGHDTVSWYQQALGQGPQFIFQYYEEEERQRGNFPDRFSGHQFPNYSSELNVNALLLGDSALYLCASGFRTGLNTEAFFGQGTRLTVV.

This clonotype was counted a few times. The V gene is TRBV5-1, the J gene TRBJ2-3; TRBD1 might be the D (6 bases). The CDR3 is 14 residues long. CDR1 and CDR2 (germline): SGHRS, YFSETQ. Trimming left V 7 bases short and J 6 bases short, with 18 bases between. CDR3 sequence (DNA): TGCGCCAGCTCCGGACAGCTCAGTTTGGATACGCAGTATTTT. It translates to CASSGQLSLDTQYF.

This clonotype was detected only a few times. The chain has TRBV12-3 or TRBV12-4 and TRBJ1-2, with D hard to call. With 4 bases removed from V and 3 bases from J, the gap between germline ends came to 6 bases. The CDR3 consists of 12 residues. CDR3 sequence: CASSYGDYGYTF. The CDR3 DNA reads TGTGCCAGCAGTTATGGTGACTATGGCTACACCTTC.

The chain is built from TRBV29-1 and TRBJ2-7; 8 nucleotides align to TRBD1. CDR3 size: 15 residues. CDR1 and CDR2 (germline): SQVTM, ANQGSEA. Trimming cost V 8 bases and J 3 bases; bases outside gene matches: 15. Here the CDR3 reads CSPWGPEGQDYEQYF. In nucleotides, the CDR3 is TGCAGCCCCTGGGGACCGGAGGGACAGGACTACGAGCAGTACTTC.

The chain recombines TRBV6-6 with TRBJ1-1, with 9 bases identical to TRBD1. The CDR3 loop spans 14 amino acids. The V segment lost 4 bases and the J segment 4 bases; nucleotides outside the gene matches: 4. Germline CDR1 MNHNY, CDR2 SVGAGI (reference sequence). The CDR3 DNA sequence: TGTGCCAGCAGTTGGGACAGGGTCGCCACTGAAGCTTTCTTT. Translating it yields CASSWDRVATEAFF.

The chain employs TRBV20-1 and TRBJ1-2, with a tentative D call TRBD1 (6 bases). The V gene lost 5 bases and the J gene lost 7 bases, with 14 bases spanning the gap. The germline V gene encodes CDR1 DFQATT and CDR2 SNEGSKA (reference sequence). The CDR3 covers 12 residues. The CDR3 protein is CSAGRTVSGYTF. In DNA form, the CDR3 reads TGCAGTGCTGGTCGGACAGTTAGTGGCTACACCTTC.

The rearrangement links TRBV9 to TRBJ2-3; no clear D. The CDR3 runs 15 residues. The germline CDR1 and CDR2 sequences are SGDLS and YYNGEE. Trimming left V 0 bases short and J 2 bases short, with 10 bases between. CDR3: CASSVARAYTDTQYF. CDR3 in DNA: TGTGCCAGCAGCGTAGCTAGGGCGTACACAGATACGCAGTATTTT.

This clonotype was seen a handful of times. V and J are TRBV28 and TRBJ2-7; unclear D gene. Germline CDR1 reads MDHEN; CDR2 reads SYDVKM. With 5 bases removed from V and 2 bases from J, the gap between germline ends came to 10 bases. The CDR3 consists of 13 residues. The CDR3 DNA reads TGTGCCAGCAGTCCTCGGGCTCCCTACGAGCAGTACGTC. This codes for CASSPRAPYEQYV.

This clonotype has more than one count but fewer than ten. This may arise from a read error, as a much more abundant clone is one base away. The rearrangement joins TRBV11-3 to TRBJ2-3, with D hard to call. This CDR3 has 14 residues. The germline V gene has CDR1 SGHNT and CDR2 YENEEA. Trimming removed 1 base at V and 1 base at J, with 6 bases between. CDR3: CASSLGVRTDTQYF. In DNA form, the CDR3 reads TGTGCCAGCAGCTTAGGGGTTCGCACAGATACGCAGTATTTT.

This clonotype was observed a handful of times. The J gene is TRBJ2-3, the V gene TRBV3-1, with D hard to call. This CDR3 spans 14 amino acids. Germline CDR1 reads LGHDT; CDR2 reads YNNKEL (reference sequence). V was cut by 1 base and J by 2 bases, with 7 bases left in between. Here the CDR3 reads CASSQGVYTDTQYF. CDR3 sequence (DNA): TGTGCCAGCAGCCAAGGGGTCTACACAGATACGCAGTATTTT.

This clonotype was observed many times. J is TRBJ2-7 and V is TRBV9, with D possibly matching TRBD1 (6 bases). Trimming removed 0 bases from V and 4 bases from J, with 14 bases in between. This CDR3 is built from 15 residues. Germline values: CDR1 SGDLS, CDR2 YYNGEE. In DNA, the CDR3 is TGTGCCAGCAGCGTAGGATCGCAGGGGTCGTACGAGCAGTACTTC. Translated, it gives CASSVGSQGSYEQYF.

This clonotype has only a few counts. The chain's CDR3 is CASSYSITGVTDTQYF. The DNA for the CDR3 is TGTGCCAGCAGTTACTCGATTACGGGGGTGACAGATACGCAGTATTTT. The rearrangement links TRBV6-2 or TRBV6-3 to TRBJ2-3, with D possibly being TRBD2 (6 bases). The germline V and J ends were trimmed by 0 bases and 3 bases, with 13 bases remaining between them. Germline V gene sequence: CDR1 MNHEY, CDR2 SVGEGT. This CDR3 comprises 16 residues.